The 32 T cell receptor beta chains below all came from one sample that was sequenced in a study of cytomegalovirus exposure and HLA in healthy donors. PCR was performed using 60 Vbeta and 13 Jbeta primers. Generated by immunoSEQ multiplex PCR, the TCRdb table keeps only in-frame clones and is missing some. The profile shows under 120,000 clones, about three quarters of them singletons. Sequenced: PBMCs. Receptors originate from a female donor in good health and CMV-seropositive.

This clone was picked up one time. The genes are TRBV13 and TRBJ2-5; 8 bases agree with TRBD2. From germline, CDR1 is PRHDT and CDR2 FYEKMQ (reference sequence). V shed 7 bases and J 3 bases; nucleotides not matched to a gene: 7. The CDR3 is 14 amino acids. The CDR3: CASTYGRGEETQYF. CDR3 coding DNA: TGTGCCAGCACCTACGGGCGGGGGGAAGAGACCCAGTACTTC.

The chain uses TRBV6-4 and TRBJ1-2; tentatively, D is TRBD1 (6 bases). The ends were cut back, 2 bases at V and 5 bases at J, with 15 bases in the middle. This CDR3 comprises 15 residues. CDR1 and CDR2 from the germline V gene are MRHNA and SNTAGT. The CDR3 DNA sequence: TGTGCCAGCAGTGACCCTGGTGCAGGGGAGTATGGCTACACCTTC. Its protein product is CASSDPGAGEYGYTF.

The rearrangement uses TRBV10-3 and TRBJ1-1; maybe TRBD1 (5 bases). This CDR3 comprises 13 residues. Germline assignment: CDR1 ENHRY and CDR2 SYGVKD. Trimming pared 6 bases from V and 6 bases from J, leaving 14 bases between. The CDR3 spells CAISTYRSAEAFF. The CDR3 DNA reads TGTGCCATCAGCACATACAGGAGCGCTGAAGCTTTCTTT.

As DNA, the CDR3 is TGCGCCAGCAGCCAAGCCCCGACAGGGTTAAACACCATATATTTT. This sequence encodes CASSQAPTGLNTIYF. The chain links TRBV4-1 to TRBJ1-3; TRBD1 aligns across 7 bases. Germline CDR1 is MGHRA and CDR2 is YSYEKL. Losses at the gene ends were 1 base for V and 6 bases for J; bases not matched to a gene: 6. This CDR3 spans 15 amino acids.

The chain joins TRBV7-6 to TRBJ1-5; 8 nucleotides align to TRBD1. Germline V gene sequence: CDR1 SGHVS, CDR2 FNYEAQ. With V trimmed by 4 bases and J by 3 bases, 8 bases remained unmatched. The CDR3 is 16 residues long. CDR3 bases: TGTGCCAGCAGCTCCGGACAGGGAGGGTCCAATCAGCCCCAGCATTTT. Translating it yields CASSSGQGGSNQPQHF.

The rearrangement joins TRBV19 to TRBJ1-3; D remains unclear. V was clipped by 8 bases and J by 0 bases, with 8 bases between them. The V gene's germline CDR1 is LNHDA and CDR2 SQIVND (reference sequence). This CDR3 is built from 13 residues. CDR3 in amino acids: CASREHSGNTIYF. In DNA form, the CDR3 reads TGTGCCAGTCGAGAGCACTCTGGAAACACCATATATTTT. The full variable domain, completed using reference TRBV19 and TRBJ1-3, is DGGITQSPKYLFRKEGQNVTLSCEQNLNHDAMYWYRQDPGQGLRLIYYSQIVNDFQKGDIAEGYSVSREKKESFPLTVTSAQKNPTAFYLCASREHSGNTIYFGEGSWLTVV.

V gene TRBV14 combines with J gene TRBJ2-1; 10 nucleotides align to TRBD2. The ends lost 2 bases at V and 3 bases at J; junction bases unmatched: 7. The CDR3 extends over 17 amino acids. Germline V lookup: CDR1 SGHDN, CDR2 FVKESK. CDR3 loop: CASSQNLLAGGYNEQFF. The CDR3 nucleotides are TGTGCCAGCAGCCAAAATTTGTTAGCGGGGGGCTACAATGAGCAGTTCTTC. Using reference TRBV14 and TRBJ2-1 for the parts outside the CDR3, the full variable domain is EAGVTQFPSHSVIEKGQTVTLRCDPISGHDNLYWYRRVMGKEIKFLLHFVKESKQDESGMPNNRFLAERTGGTYSTLKVQPAELEDSGVYFCASSQNLLAGGYNEQFFGPGTRLTVL.

This clone was seen a few times. The V gene is TRBV2, the J gene TRBJ2-3; 7 bases are shared with TRBD2. Losses at the gene ends were 5 bases for V and 5 bases for J; bases not matched to a gene: 7. This CDR3 has 14 amino acids. Germline CDR1 is SNHLY and CDR2 is FYNNEI. CDR3 residues: CASSPPTGGDTQYF. Written as DNA, the CDR3 is TGTGCCAGCAGTCCCCCCACGGGGGGAGATACGCAGTATTTT.

The chain has TRBV5-1 and TRBJ2-1, with 7 positions matching TRBD1. From germline, CDR1 is SGHRS and CDR2 YFSETQ. This CDR3 is built from 16 residues. Losses at the gene ends were 5 bases for V and 5 bases for J; bases not matched to a gene: 13. CDR3 DNA: TGCGCCAGCAGTCGGACAGGTCTTCCGTTAAACAATGAGCAGTTCTTC. This sequence encodes CASSRTGLPLNNEQFF.

This clone was recorded once. The rearrangement links TRBV4-1 to TRBJ2-2; 11 nucleotides match TRBD2. The CDR3 runs 17 residues. Unmatched junction bases numbered 5, after V lost 4 bases and J lost 1 base. The germline CDR1 and CDR2 sequences are MGHRA and YSYEKL. The DNA of the CDR3 is TGCGCCAGCAGCCCGACTAGCGGGGCAGTGAACACCGGGGAGCTGTTTTTT. Protein: CASSPTSGAVNTGELFF.

In nucleotides, the CDR3 is TGTGCCAGCAGACTAACGTTGACGGTGAACACTGAAGCTTTCTTT. Translated, it gives CASRLTLTVNTEAFF. The chain joins TRBV6-1 to TRBJ1-1; D remains ambiguous. The germline V gene encodes CDR1 MNHNS and CDR2 SASEGT. CDR3 length: 15 amino acids. The V end lost 6 bases, the J end lost 0 bases, and 14 bases lay between the germline ends.

The chain couples TRBV28 to TRBJ2-7, with 10 positions matching TRBD1. The germline CDR1 and CDR2 sequences are MDHEN and SYDVKM. V gave up 5 bases and J gave up 2 bases; unmatched junction bases: 9. The CDR3 is made up of 16 amino acids. The CDR3: CASSTPGQGRTYEQYF. CDR3 nucleotides: TGTGCCAGCAGTACACCGGGACAGGGGCGAACCTACGAGCAGTACTTC.

The V call is TRBV2, the J call TRBJ1-1, with TRBD1 identical over 11 bases. This CDR3 is built from 15 residues. J was trimmed by 4 bases and V by 7 bases; bases with no gene match: 8. Germline values: CDR1 SNHLY, CDR2 FYNNEI. The CDR3 sequence is CASTGTGGGVTEAFF. The CDR3 bases are TGTGCCAGCACCGGGACAGGGGGTGGGGTCACTGAAGCTTTCTTT.

The chain carries TRBV28 and TRBJ1-2; 9 bases fit TRBD1. The junction had 6 bases not matched to a gene; V was cut back by 8 bases and J by 2 bases. Germline loops: CDR1 MDHEN, CDR2 SYDVKM. CDR3 size: 14 residues. The CDR3 sequence: CASLTGGANYGYTF. The CDR3 DNA follows: TGTGCCAGCTTAACAGGGGGCGCAAACTATGGCTACACCTTC.

The genes are TRBV11-2 and TRBJ1-1; 9 bases align to TRBD1. The length of the CDR3 is 14 residues. CDR1 is SGHAT and CDR2 is FQNNGV in the germline V gene. V gave up 5 bases and J gave up 10 bases; unmatched junction bases: 11. The CDR3: CASSAFGQGRGAFF. DNA of the CDR3: TGTGCCAGCAGCGCCTTTGGACAGGGGAGAGGAGCTTTCTTT.

This sequence joins TRBV6-5 and TRBJ2-3; D possibly corresponds to TRBD2 (6 bases). Looked up from germline, CDR1 is MNHEY and CDR2 is SVGAGI. Trimming left V 5 bases short and J 4 bases short, with 13 bases between. The CDR3 sequence is 14 residues long. The CDR3, as DNA: TGTGCCAGCAGTGGGGTGGCTAGCGCAGATACGCAGTATTTT. Its translation: CASSGVASADTQYF.

The V and J genes are TRBV2 and TRBJ2-3; the D is unclear. The V gene's germline CDR1 is SNHLY and CDR2 FYNNEI. The CDR3 consists of 12 residues. Trimming took off 6 bases at V and 2 bases at J, with 6 bases between the two ends. In DNA form, the CDR3 reads TGTGCCAGCAGACTCATCACAGATACGCAGTATTTT. Protein product: CASRLITDTQYF.

The chain carries TRBV6-5 and TRBJ1-1; 7 bases are a match to TRBD1. From germline, CDR1 is MNHEY and CDR2 SVGAGI. Trimming cost V 6 bases and J 7 bases; bases outside gene matches: 2. The CDR3 totals 11 residues. The CDR3 coding sequence is TGTGCCAGCAGCAACAGGGGTGAAGCTTTCTTT. Amino acid sequence: CASSNRGEAFF.

This rearrangement joins TRBV7-9 to TRBJ2-7; 7 bases match TRBD1. Germline CDR1 and CDR2: SEHNR and FQNEAQ (reference sequence). V dropped 4 bases and J dropped 7; count of bases not matched to a gene: 7. The CDR3 spans 13 residues. In nucleotides, the CDR3 is TGTGCCAGCAGCTCACAGGGGCCGGGGGAGCAGTACTTC. Translation gives CASSSQGPGEQYF. Together with reference TRBV7-9 and TRBJ2-7, the CDR3 gives the full variable domain: DTGVSQNPRHKITKRGQNVTFRCDPISEHNRLYWYRQTLGQGPEFLTYFQNEAQLEKSRLLSDRFSAERPKGSFSTLEIQRTEQGDSAMYLCASSSQGPGEQYFGPGTRLTVT.

The chain recombines TRBV28 with TRBJ1-4, with 12 bases that match TRBD1. From germline, CDR1 is MDHEN and CDR2 SYDVKM. V trimming: 6 bases; J trimming: 3 bases; junction bases outside the gene matches: 2. This CDR3 comprises 15 residues. This CDR3 is CASRGQGAANEKLFF. CDR3 nucleotide sequence: TGTGCCAGCAGGGGACAGGGGGCTGCTAATGAAAAACTGTTTTTT. Drawing the rest from reference TRBV28 and TRBJ1-4, the complete variable domain is DVKVTQSSRYLVKRTGEKVFLECVQDMDHENMFWYRQDPGLGLRLIYFSYDVKMKEKGDIPEGYSVSREKKERFSLILESASTNQTSMYLCASRGQGAANEKLFFGSGTQLSVL.

This rearrangement joins TRBV27 to TRBJ2-1; TRBD2 matches at 8 bases. Losses at the gene ends were 2 bases for V and 7 bases for J; bases not matched to a gene: 13. Per the germline V gene, CDR1 is MNHEY and CDR2 is SMNVEV (reference sequence). The CDR3 is 17 residues long. CDR3 coding DNA: TGTGCCAGCAGTTTACGACCTTTCGCGGGGGGAAAGAATGAGCAGTTCTTC. Protein: CASSLRPFAGGKNEQFF.

The V and J genes are TRBV9 and TRBJ1-4, with 7 bases matching TRBD1. The CDR3 has 15 amino acids. J was trimmed by 8 bases and V by 3 bases; bases with no gene match: 10. Germline V CDR1 and CDR2: SGDLS, YYNGEE. The CDR3 nucleotides read TGTGCCAGCAGCGATGGGACAGTGAGGGGAGAAAAACTGTTTTTT. Translated: CASSDGTVRGEKLFF.

In its sample, this clone was seen a few times. The chain couples TRBV28 to TRBJ1-3; 7 bases line up with TRBD1. CDR1 and CDR2 (germline): MDHEN, SYDVKM. With V trimmed by 5 bases and J by 7 bases, 14 bases remained unmatched. This CDR3 is built from 16 residues. In nucleotides, the CDR3 is TGTGCCAGCAGTCCGCTCGACAGGGTTGAGTTGAACACCATATATTTT. Protein product: CASSPLDRVELNTIYF.

The chain links TRBV7-2 to TRBJ2-7, with 11 bases fitting TRBD2. This CDR3 has 14 amino acids. Trimming took 5 bases from V and 6 from J; bases not matched to a gene: 6. Germline assignment: CDR1 SGHTA and CDR2 FQGNSA. CDR3: CASSLVGLAGEQYF. CDR3 sequence (DNA): TGTGCCAGCAGCCTCGTAGGACTAGCGGGCGAGCAGTACTTC.

V gene TRBV5-1 combines with J gene TRBJ1-2, with 9 bases aligning to TRBD1. The CDR3 runs to 14 residues. Losses at the gene ends were 4 bases for V and 4 bases for J; bases not matched to a gene: 5. CDR1 is SGHRS, CDR2 YFSETQ, per germline. The CDR3 region is CASSPDRGIYGYTF. For the CDR3, the DNA is TGCGCCAGCAGCCCGGACAGGGGCATCTATGGCTACACCTTC.

V gene TRBV11-2 combines with J gene TRBJ2-2; 9 bases are a match to TRBD2. The ends lost 7 bases at V and 0 bases at J; junction bases unmatched: 15. The CDR3 has 19 amino acids. Germline CDR1 SGHAT, CDR2 FQNNGV. The CDR3: CASNVPLGGGGANTGELFF. The CDR3 DNA follows: TGTGCCAGCAACGTCCCATTGGGGGGCGGGGGGGCGAACACCGGGGAGCTGTTTTTT.

This clone was picked up one time. The J gene is TRBJ1-3, the V gene TRBV4-1, with D possibly being TRBD1 (5 bases). V lost 3 bases and J 2 bases, leaving 14 bases between the germline ends. This CDR3 comprises 16 residues. Germline V gene data show CDR1 as MGHRA and CDR2 as YSYEKL. CDR3 in DNA: TGCGCCAGCAGCCAGGCCCCAGGGATTACTGGAAACACCATATATTTT. Amino acids: CASSQAPGITGNTIYF.

The V and J genes are TRBV21-1 and TRBJ1-2; TRBD1, as called in the table, went unchecked against the DNA. TRBV21-1 constitutes a pseudogene. The CDR3 is 16 amino acids. CDR3: CASSPGAGVINYGYTF. The DNA for the CDR3 is TGTGCCAGCAGCCCAGGGGCCGGGGTCATTAACTATGGCTACACCTTC.

The chain employs TRBV6-6 and TRBJ2-1; weak D call: TRBD2 (6 bases). The CDR3 runs 14 residues. Trimming took 4 bases from V and 8 from J, leaving 15 bases between them. CDR1 and CDR2 (germline): MNHNY, SVGAGI (reference sequence). The CDR3 spells CASSFRDQRDEQFF. The CDR3 nucleotides read TGTGCCAGCAGTTTCCGGGACCAGCGGGATGAGCAGTTCTTC.

This chain connects TRBV7-3 to TRBJ2-1, with 8 bases matching TRBD2. This CDR3 comprises 16 residues. Trimming cost V 4 bases and J 4 bases; bases outside gene matches: 9. Per the germline V gene, CDR1 is SGHTA and CDR2 is FQGTGA. In DNA form, the CDR3 reads TGTGCCAGCAGCTCGGGGGCGGCGGGGGGTTACAATGAGCAGTTCTTC. This translates into CASSSGAAGGYNEQFF.

This chain connects TRBV5-1 to TRBJ2-6; D not certain. With 4 bases removed from V and 0 bases from J, the gap between germline ends came to 5 bases. The CDR3 consists of 14 residues. The germline V gene encodes CDR1 SGHRS and CDR2 YFSETQ. The CDR3 DNA follows: TGCGCCAGCAGCCCCAGCTCTGGGGCCAACGTCCTGACTTTC. It encodes CASSPSSGANVLTF.

The chain couples TRBV5-3 to TRBJ2-7; D might be TRBD2 (6 bases). TRBV5-3 is identified as an open reading frame with a role that is uncertain. This CDR3 is built from 16 residues. V lost 1 base and J lost 2, with 16 bases in between. The CDR3 nucleotides are TGTGCCAGAAGCTTGACCCCTAGCGCGCGACCCTACGAGCAGTACTTC. Amino acid sequence: CARSLTPSARPYEQYF.